Listed below are T cell receptor beta chains from one sample, sequenced in a study of beta chain features in type 1 diabetes. Profiled with immunoSEQ multiplex PCR; TCRdb holds only in-frame clones, not every one. In the table there are around 360,000 clones, around 12% of which are singletons. The specimen was naive CD4+ T cells from blood. All receptors derive from a young woman with type 1 diabetes. The CDR3 runs from the conserved cysteine through the conserved F or W. The order of the fields is J gene, D gene, clone size, V gene, CDR3 DNA, CDR3 protein. D genes are given only for firm matches. Not every row has a clone size; where given, it reads once, few, many or a size class.

j_call: TRBJ2-1
d_call: -
clone_size: -
v_call: TRBV29-1
cdr3_nt: TGCAGCGTAGCCACCGTACTAGCTCCCTATGAGCAGTTCTTC
cdr3_aa: CSVATVLAPYEQFF

j_call: TRBJ2-3
d_call: -
clone_size: few
v_call: TRBV5-1
cdr3_nt: TGCGCCAGCAGCTCCCCGGCTAGCGGCACAGATACGCAGTATTTT
cdr3_aa: CASSSPASGTDTQYF

j_call: TRBJ2-3
d_call: -
clone_size: -
v_call: TRBV4-3
cdr3_nt: TGCGCCAGCAGCCAAGAAACAGGGATGGGCACAGATACGCAGTATTTT
cdr3_aa: CASSQETGMGTDTQYF

j_call: TRBJ2-7
d_call: -
clone_size: few
v_call: TRBV7-8
cdr3_nt: TGTGCCAGCGGACGGCCGGCAGGGGAATACGAGCAGTACTTC
cdr3_aa: CASGRPAGEYEQYF

j_call: TRBJ1-5
d_call: -
clone_size: few
v_call: TRBV18
cdr3_nt: TGTGCCAGCTCAGAAGTATTAGGCAATCAGCCCCAGCATTTT
cdr3_aa: CASSEVLGNQPQHF

j_call: TRBJ1-1
d_call: -
clone_size: few
v_call: TRBV28
cdr3_nt: TGTGCCAGCAGTTTACAGGGCACGGTGGACACTGAAGCTTTCTTT
cdr3_aa: CASSLQGTVDTEAFF

j_call: TRBJ2-1
d_call: -
clone_size: -
v_call: TRBV27
cdr3_nt: TGTGCCAGCAGCTTCCGGGAGTTAGAGTTCTTC
cdr3_aa: CASSFRELEFF

j_call: TRBJ1-3
d_call: -
clone_size: -
v_call: TRBV18
cdr3_nt: TGTGCCAGCCTAGACAGCTTCTCTGGAAACACCATATATTTT
cdr3_aa: CASLDSFSGNTIYF

j_call: TRBJ2-2
d_call: -
clone_size: few
v_call: TRBV10-2
cdr3_nt: TGCGCCAGCAGTGAGTGGGCCCTGAGAAGCACCGGGGAGCTGTTTTTT
cdr3_aa: CASSEWALRSTGELFF

j_call: TRBJ2-5
d_call: TRBD1
clone_size: few
v_call: TRBV11-2
cdr3_nt: TGTGCCAGCAGCTTGACAGGGGGCAGGGGGACCCAGTACTTC
cdr3_aa: CASSLTGGRGTQYF

j_call: TRBJ2-3
d_call: TRBD2
clone_size: -
v_call: TRBV6-4
cdr3_nt: TGTGCCACCTCGGTAGCGGGAGCAGATACGCAGTATTTT
cdr3_aa: CATSVAGADTQYF

j_call: TRBJ2-2
d_call: TRBD2
clone_size: few
v_call: TRBV4-2
cdr3_nt: TGTGCCAGCAGCCAAGGAGGGGCGGGAGGGAAAACCGGGGAGCTGTTTTTT
cdr3_aa: CASSQGGAGGKTGELFF

j_call: TRBJ2-1
d_call: TRBD1
clone_size: few
v_call: TRBV19
cdr3_nt: TGTGCCAGTAAGGAGACAGGGGTTAATGAGCAGTTCTTC
cdr3_aa: CASKETGVNEQFF

j_call: TRBJ2-5
d_call: TRBD1
clone_size: few
v_call: TRBV5-4
cdr3_nt: TGTGCCAGCAGCTCAGTACAGGGGGCGCGGGAGACCCAGTACTTC
cdr3_aa: CASSSVQGARETQYF

j_call: TRBJ1-2
d_call: -
clone_size: -
v_call: TRBV27
cdr3_nt: TGTGCCAGCCGAGCTAACTATGGCTACACCTTC
cdr3_aa: CASRANYGYTF

j_call: TRBJ2-1
d_call: TRBD2
clone_size: few
v_call: TRBV30
cdr3_nt: TGTGCCTGGGAGAAACTAGCGGGAGACGAGCAGTTCTTC
cdr3_aa: CAWEKLAGDEQFF

j_call: TRBJ2-2
d_call: -
clone_size: few
v_call: TRBV14
cdr3_nt: TGTGCCAGCAGTAAGGGGCAAGCCCCCGGGGAGCTGTTTTTT
cdr3_aa: CASSKGQAPGELFF

j_call: TRBJ1-5
d_call: -
clone_size: few
v_call: TRBV11-3
cdr3_nt: TGTGCCAGCAGCTTAGGGCAGGGAAGCAATCAGCCCCAGCATTTT
cdr3_aa: CASSLGQGSNQPQHF

j_call: TRBJ2-1
d_call: -
clone_size: few
v_call: TRBV21-1
cdr3_nt: TGTGCCAGCAGCAAAGGAACAGGGGGAAACAATGAGCAGTTCTTC
cdr3_aa: CASSKGTGGNNEQFF